This record covers a single TCR beta chain. This sample was taken from a study of shared clonotypes between healthy human individuals. TCRdb keeps only in-frame clones here, not all; method: immunoSEQ multiplex PCR. The sample holds about 1.1 million clones, approximately 80% seen once. The CDR3 totals 15 residues. The V segment lost 6 bases and the J segment 5 bases; nucleotides outside the gene matches: 10. The germline V gene encodes CDR1 MNHNY and CDR2 SVGAGI (reference sequence). The chain joins TRBV6-6 to TRBJ2-3, with TRBD2 identical over 8 bases. The TCR sequence derives from a man aged 18 to 35 in good health. Some clones in this sample may be carry-over from other donors' samples. Material for sequencing was memory CD4+ T cells from PBMCs. Subset meaning: CD45RA-negative fraction. Here the CDR3 DNA reads TGTGCCAGCAGCACGGGGGGGAGGGCCGGAGATACGCAGTATTTT. The encoded protein is CASSTGGRAGDTQYF.